This T cell receptor beta chain was obtained from a study of cytomegalovirus exposure and HLA in healthy donors. 13 Jbeta primers and 60 Vbeta primers were used for the PCR. The assay was immunoSEQ multiplex PCR, and TCRdb's table has in-frame clones only and misses some. The repertoire has about 120,000 clones, 77% of them found once; the top ten carry 4.5% to 6%. The ends were cut back, 5 bases at V and 1 base at J, with 11 bases in the middle. The CDR3 spans 15 residues. Looked up from germline, CDR1 is SGHNT and CDR2 is YENEEA. This chain joins TRBV11-3 and TRBJ2-2, with D possibly TRBD1 on 5 matching bases. What was sequenced was PBMCs. This clonotype was sampled from a man aged 18 to 29 in good health and CMV-seropositive. The CDR3 here is CASSRARVNTGELFF. DNA of the CDR3: TGTGCCAGCAGCCGGGCCAGGGTGAACACCGGGGAGCTGTTTTTT.